The following is a T cell receptor beta chain sequence with its context. Regarding treatment: oral pan-JAK inhibitor, 5-10 mg twice daily. Peripheral blood and lesional scalp punch biopsies were taken from alopecia areata patients. RNA extraction and reverse transcription yielded cDNA as sequencing template. This table comes from immunoSEQ multiplex PCR, and its TCRdb copy is limited to in-frame clones, with some not included. The profile shows over 2,500 clones, under 85% of them singletons. The data originate from a study of CD8+ T cells in alopecia areata. At the level of the study: Treated patients were given 5 to 10 mg oral tofacitinib twice daily. The study gave tofacitinib for 6 to 18 months, then 6 months off drug.

The sequencing here drew on skin, taken at week 24, from a patient treated with tofacitinib. This receptor was taken from a human donor with alopecia areata.

CDR3 amino acids: CASSPPAGYEQYF. CDR3 DNA sequence: TGTGCCAGCAGCCCACCCGCGGGGTACGAGCAGTACTTC. V and J are TRBV14 and TRBJ2-7; tentatively, D is TRBD2 (6 bases). The CDR3 extends over 13 amino acids. The germline V gene has CDR1 SGHDN and CDR2 FVKESK. V lost 4 bases, J lost 4 bases, and 11 bases lay in between. Supplemented by reference TRBV14 and TRBJ2-7, the full variable domain reads EAGVTQFPSHSVIEKGQTVTLRCDPISGHDNLYWYRRVMGKEIKFLLHFVKESKQDESGMPNNRFLAERTGGTYSTLKVQPAELEDSGVYFCASSPPAGYEQYFGPGTRLTVT.